Below, 14 T cell receptor beta chains from the same sample are listed, as sequenced in a study of OX40 agonist ivuxolimab in advanced cancers. Here immunoSEQ multiplex PCR was the method, and the copy in TCRdb shows in-frame clones only, minus some. The profile shows roughly 80,000 clones, approximately 79% of them singletons. The source material was CD4+ or CD8+ T cells sorted from blood, sampled in a trial of the OX40 agonist ivuxolimab. The receptor set was obtained from an adult with an advanced solid tumor such as melanoma, head and neck, liver or kidney cancer.

This clone was detected only a few times. The rearrangement uses TRBV28 and TRBJ1-1; D possibly corresponds to TRBD1 (6 bases). The CDR3 contains 15 residues. CDR1 and CDR2 from the germline V gene are MDHEN and SYDVKM. V was trimmed by 5 bases and J by 0 bases, leaving 13 bases between them. The CDR3, as DNA: TGTGCCAGCAGTCTAAACCAGGGGCTGAACACTGAAGCTTTCTTT. Translation gives CASSLNQGLNTEAFF.

The V and J genes are TRBV28 and TRBJ1-5, with D tentatively TRBD1 (5 bases). The ends were cut back, 3 bases at V and 6 bases at J, with 9 bases in the middle. CDR1 and CDR2 from the germline V gene are MDHEN and SYDVKM. The CDR3 has 13 amino acids. The CDR3 here is CASSFWGGQPQHF. The CDR3 nucleotides read TGTGCCAGCAGTTTTTGGGGGGGTCAGCCCCAGCATTTT.

This chain joins TRBV28 and TRBJ1-3; D unresolved. There are 14 residues in the CDR3. Trimming stripped 2 bases from V and 4 bases from J, with 9 bases between. Germline CDR1 is MDHEN and CDR2 is SYDVKM. The CDR3 is CASSLVAGGNTIYF. CDR3 in DNA: TGTGCCAGCAGTTTAGTAGCAGGCGGAAACACCATATATTTT.

The rearrangement uses TRBV15 and TRBJ2-3; D remains unclear. Trimming removed 5 bases from V and 4 bases from J, with 10 bases in between. Germline CDR1 and CDR2: LNHNV and YYDKDF (reference sequence). This CDR3 contains 13 residues. CDR3 DNA: TGTGCCACCAGCTACCGATCAGCAGATACGCAGTATTTT. Amino acids: CATSYRSADTQYF. The complete variable domain, with remaining parts taken from reference TRBV15 and TRBJ2-3, reads DAMVIQNPRYQVTQFGKPVTLSCSQTLNHNVMYWYQQKSSQAPKLLFHYYDKDFNNEADTPDNFQSRRPNTSFCFLDIRSPGLGDTAMYLCATSYRSADTQYFGPGTRLTVL.

The V and J genes are TRBV4-2 and TRBJ1-5; weak D call: TRBD1 (6 bases). CDR1 and CDR2 from the germline V gene are LGHNA and YNFKEQ. The length of the CDR3 is 14 residues. V dropped 0 bases and J dropped 6 bases, with 9 bases sitting between them. In DNA form, the CDR3 reads TGTGCCAGCAGCCAAGATATAGGGGGTCAGCCCCAGCATTTT. Its translation: CASSQDIGGQPQHF.

The V call is TRBV29-1, the J call TRBJ1-1, with 10 bases that match TRBD1. Germline CDR1 SQVTM, CDR2 ANQGSEA. After removal of 3 bases from V and 7 bases from J, the junction contained 5 bases not matched to a gene. The CDR3 covers 13 residues. The CDR3 region is CSVDGTGAREAFF. In DNA, the CDR3 is TGCAGCGTTGATGGGACAGGGGCACGTGAAGCTTTCTTT.

The sample holds one count of this clone. The chain couples TRBV21-1 to TRBJ1-2; the table's D call TRBD1 went unverified against the DNA. TRBV21-1 is a known pseudogene. CDR3 length equals 18 residues. The CDR3 sequence: CASSKEGLRTGRRYGYTF. The CDR3, as DNA: TGTGCCAGCAGCAAAGAGGGGCTAAGGACAGGGCGACGCTATGGCTACACCTTC.

This clone was seen only once. The rearrangement uses TRBV11-3 and TRBJ2-2; D remains ambiguous. CDR3 length: 12 amino acids. V dropped 4 bases and J dropped 8 bases, with 8 bases sitting between them. CDR1 SGHNT and CDR2 YENEEA come from the germline V gene. DNA for the CDR3: TGTGCCAGCAGCTCCCGGGTGGGGGAGCTGTTTTTT. This gives the protein CASSSRVGELFF.

A remark on this clone: Other DNA sequences of this sample code for an identical CDR3. The chain combines TRBV6-5 with TRBJ2-1, with 10 bases fitting TRBD2. The CDR3 extends over 15 amino acids. Germline lookup yields CDR1 MNHEY and CDR2 SVGAGI. Losses at the gene ends were 0 bases for V and 5 bases for J; bases not matched to a gene: 1. The CDR3 here is CASSYSTSGHNEQFF. CDR3 nucleotide sequence: TGTGCCAGCAGTTACTCGACTAGCGGGCACAATGAGCAGTTCTTC.

The chain is built from TRBV25-1 and TRBJ1-6; D not certain. The V end was cut by 6 bases, the J end by 8 bases, with 5 bases between. The CDR3 is 11 amino acids. Germline assignment: CDR1 MGHDK and CDR2 SYGVNS. CDR3 in DNA: TGTGCCAGCAGCGGGGATTCACCCCTCCACTTT. This gives the protein CASSGDSPLHF.

V usage is TRBV27 and J usage is TRBJ1-1; D gene ambiguous. V lost 6 bases and J lost 4, with 12 bases in between. This CDR3 is 13 amino acids long. In germline, CDR1 is MNHEY, CDR2 SMNVEV (reference sequence). CDR3 amino acids: CASSRSGSTEAFF. The CDR3 DNA reads TGTGCCAGCAGCCGATCCGGGAGCACTGAAGCTTTCTTT.

V usage is TRBV9 and J usage is TRBJ1-4; weak D call: TRBD1 (5 bases). CDR1 and CDR2 (germline): SGDLS, YYNGEE. The CDR3 covers 15 residues. The germline V and J ends were trimmed by 3 bases and 0 bases, with 9 bases remaining between them. CDR3 sequence: CASSGQGATNEKLFF. The CDR3 nucleotides are TGTGCCAGCAGCGGCCAGGGTGCAACTAATGAAAAACTGTTTTTT.

This chain joins TRBV10-3 and TRBJ2-7; maybe TRBD1 (5 bases). CDR1 and CDR2 (germline): ENHRY, SYGVKD. Trimming shortened V by 4 bases and J by 3 bases, and 13 bases separated the two germline ends. The CDR3 is 14 residues long. The CDR3 DNA follows: TGTGCCATCAGTGCTCCACCCAGGGTCTACGAGCAGTACTTC. Translated: CAISAPPRVYEQYF.

The chain has TRBV4-2 and TRBJ1-2, with 7 bases that match TRBD1. The V gene end was trimmed by 0 bases and the J gene end by 5 bases; junction bases not matched to a gene: 9. CDR1 and CDR2 from the germline V gene are LGHNA and YNFKEQ. The CDR3 totals 16 residues. CDR3 DNA: TGTGCCAGCAGCCAAGATTCGGCAGGGGGTTTATATGGCTACACCTTC. Its translation is CASSQDSAGGLYGYTF.